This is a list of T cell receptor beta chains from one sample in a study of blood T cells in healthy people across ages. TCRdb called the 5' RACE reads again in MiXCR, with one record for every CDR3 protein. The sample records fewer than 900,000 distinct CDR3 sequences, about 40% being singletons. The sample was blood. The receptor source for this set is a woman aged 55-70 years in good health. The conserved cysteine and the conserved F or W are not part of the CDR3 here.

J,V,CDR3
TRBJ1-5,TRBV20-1,SARDMGTPQH
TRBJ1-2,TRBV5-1,ASRPDIQPNYGYT
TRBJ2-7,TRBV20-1,SARVGSGAHYEQY
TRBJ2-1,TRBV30,AWSRRKNEQF
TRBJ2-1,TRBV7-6,ASSLELSGANNEQF
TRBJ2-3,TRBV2,ASSEEGGNTDTQY
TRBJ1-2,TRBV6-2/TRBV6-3,ASSDDRDYGYT
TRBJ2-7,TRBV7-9,ASSHAGTGDEQY
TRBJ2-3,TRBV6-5,ASSYRPAPTDTQY
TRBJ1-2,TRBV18,ASSPRGYGYT
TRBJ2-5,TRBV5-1,ASSIGLAKTQY
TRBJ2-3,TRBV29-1,SSWPGAGTDTQY
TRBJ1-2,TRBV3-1,ASSQDPGSAGYT
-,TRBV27,ASSLRTGGYYEQY
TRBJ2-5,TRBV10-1,ASSDHTGFQETQY
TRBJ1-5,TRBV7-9,AVGPGNQPQH
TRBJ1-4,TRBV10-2,ASSDSGTANEKLF
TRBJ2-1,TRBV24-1,ATRARGGGGQF
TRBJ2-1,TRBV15,ATSSKGLAGYNEQF
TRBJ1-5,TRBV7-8,ASSLGPGQINQPQH
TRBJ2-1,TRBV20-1,SARDSSGGGNNEQF
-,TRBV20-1,SASQSMGRAYEQY
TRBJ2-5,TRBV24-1,ATSGPRDTSQETQY
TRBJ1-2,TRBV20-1,SARDLSTGKNYGYT
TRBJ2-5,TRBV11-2,ASSLDRAGANEQY
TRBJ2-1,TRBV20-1,SARRRDYDYNEQF
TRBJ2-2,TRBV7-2,ASSTRQGWTGELF
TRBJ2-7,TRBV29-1,SVEAGVYNEQY
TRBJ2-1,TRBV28,ASSLAQSSYNEQF
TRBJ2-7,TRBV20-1,SAFSGTSSAYEQY
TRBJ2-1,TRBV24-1,ATSDWGDEQF
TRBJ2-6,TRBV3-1,ASSQVLTGANVLT
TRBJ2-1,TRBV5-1,ASSSSLGVNNEQF
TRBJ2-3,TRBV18,ASSPGGSTGSQY
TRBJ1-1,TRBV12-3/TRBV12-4,ASSLDRGGTEAF
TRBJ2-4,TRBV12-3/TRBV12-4,ASSPGQGNIQY
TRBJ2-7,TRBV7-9,ASIPSGTYEQY
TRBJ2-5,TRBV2,ASGWSGLETQY
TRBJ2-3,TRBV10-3,AISEQGGTQY
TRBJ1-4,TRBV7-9,ASSLNDGEKLF
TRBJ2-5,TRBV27,ASSSRQGKETQY
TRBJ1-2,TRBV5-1,ASSLIFGGYDVGYT
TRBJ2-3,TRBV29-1,SVGGGIFTDTQY
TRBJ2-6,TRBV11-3,ASSPGHVSGANVLT
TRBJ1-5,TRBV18,ASSPQPEGAFNQPQH
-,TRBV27,AGSLGAGGPCEQY
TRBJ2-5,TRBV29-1,SVEDQAGGQY
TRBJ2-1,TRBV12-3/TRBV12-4,ASSSPGLGYSEQF
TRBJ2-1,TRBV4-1,ASSQDFDEQF
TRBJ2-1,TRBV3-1,ASSQDLLLHEQF
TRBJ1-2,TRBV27,ASSLRTDSNYGYT
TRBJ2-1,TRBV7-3,ASSLRASVEQF
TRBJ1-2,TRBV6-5,ASSYSSGQGNYGYT
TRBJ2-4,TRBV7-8,ASSPRAGVGKNIQY
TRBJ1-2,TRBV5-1,ASSLAPGLQWGYT
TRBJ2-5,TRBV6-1,ASSETGTPQGTQY
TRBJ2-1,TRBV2,ASRDGSYNEQF